The 9 T cell receptor beta chains reported below all come from one sample, sequenced in a study of CD4 T cells in relation to SARS-CoV-2 and coronaviruses. Unexposed donor CD4+ T cells date from about 2010-2018, before the COVID-19 pandemic. The protocol was immunoSEQ multiplex PCR, while the TCRdb copy is restricted to in-frame clones and leaves out a portion. The sample lists 65,000 or so clones, 94% seen once, with around 0.14% in the top ten. The sample consisted of naive CD4+ T cells from PBMCs. The subset here: naive CD4+ T cells isolated by negative enrichment. The receptors shown here come from a human donor in good health.

This clone was seen only once. The CDR3 DNA sequence: TGTGCCAGCAGCGTCGTCATGGATCAGCCCCAGCATTTT. This gives the protein CASSVVMDQPQHF. This rearrangement joins TRBV9 to TRBJ1-5, with unresolved D. The CDR3 has 13 amino acids. Germline V gene sequence: CDR1 SGDLS, CDR2 YYNGEE. Trimming left V 2 bases short and J 5 bases short, with 8 bases between.

The V and J genes are TRBV5-8 and TRBJ1-1; no clear D gene. The V and J ends lost 0 bases and 3 bases respectively, with 9 bases between them. The CDR3 covers 14 residues. Per germline, CDR1 SGHTS and CDR2 YDEGEE. CDR3 in amino acids: CASSLDQVHTEAFF. The CDR3 DNA follows: TGTGCCAGCAGCTTGGACCAGGTCCACACTGAAGCTTTCTTT.

CDR3 DNA sequence: TGCAGCGTTGTTGTGGGAACGAACACCGGGGAGCTGTTTTTT. It codes for CSVVVGTNTGELFF. This chain links TRBV29-1 with TRBJ2-2, with no clear D. Germline CDR1 is SQVTM and CDR2 is ANQGSEA. The V end lost 4 bases, the J end lost 0 bases, and 9 bases lay between the germline ends. The CDR3 covers 14 residues.

V and J are TRBV20-1 and TRBJ2-5; D ambiguous. V was shortened by 3 bases and J by 1 base, with 3 bases between the two germline ends. The CDR3 length is 11 residues. The germline gives CDR1 DFQATT, CDR2 SNEGSKA (reference sequence). The CDR3 spells CSARFQETQYF. DNA for the CDR3: TGCAGTGCTAGGTTCCAAGAGACCCAGTACTTC.

This clone was observed a single time. The rearrangement uses TRBV7-9 and TRBJ2-7; the D gene is possibly TRBD1 (6 bases). Germline lookup yields CDR1 SEHNR and CDR2 FQNEAQ (reference sequence). V shed 1 base and J shed 7 bases, with 11 bases lying between them. The CDR3 length is 13 residues. The CDR3, as DNA: TGTGCCAGCAGCTTAGAGGCTCAGGGGGAGCAGTACTTC. It specifies CASSLEAQGEQYF.

The chain employs TRBV6-6 and TRBJ1-2; no clear D. Germline V gene data show CDR1 as MNHNY and CDR2 as SVGAGI (reference sequence). CDR3 length: 14 amino acids. V lost 4 bases and J lost 0, with 9 bases in between. CDR3: CASSLRTTNYGYTF. CDR3 in DNA: TGTGCCAGCAGTTTAAGGACGACTAACTATGGCTACACCTTC.

The chain combines TRBV9 with TRBJ1-1; no definite D call. The CDR3 loop spans 13 amino acids. From germline, CDR1 is SGDLS and CDR2 YYNGEE. V gave up 0 bases and J gave up 1 base, with 4 bases separating them. The CDR3 DNA follows: TGTGCCAGCAGCGTAGAGGGGAACACTGAAGCTTTCTTT. Translation gives CASSVEGNTEAFF.

The chain couples TRBV5-8 to TRBJ1-2; D gene unclear. CDR1 is SGHTS and CDR2 is YDEGEE in the germline V gene. The CDR3 has 13 residues. Trimming stripped 6 bases from V and 4 bases from J, with 13 bases between. CDR3: CASILKAAYGYTF. CDR3 sequence (DNA): TGTGCCAGCATTTTAAAGGCAGCCTATGGCTACACCTTC.

This chain connects TRBV7-2 to TRBJ1-3; D unclear. Deletions cut 2 bases from V and 4 bases from J, with 9 bases between. The CDR3 runs to 14 residues. Germline V gives CDR1 SGHTA, CDR2 FQGNSA. Here the CDR3 reads CASSLISAGNTIYF. CDR3 nucleotide sequence: TGTGCCAGCAGCTTAATCTCGGCGGGAAACACCATATATTTT.